A single T cell receptor (beta chain) is shown here with its context. The CDR3 loop spans 14 amino acids. The germline CDR1 and CDR2 sequences are SNHLY and FYNNEI. V was pared by 5 bases and J by 9 bases, with 5 bases of the junction left unmatched. This sample was included in a study of CD8 T cells in ankylosing spondylitis. TCRdb processed the 5' RACE reads anew with MiXCR; each CDR3 protein has one entry. The data contain 300,000 to 400,000 distinct CDR3 sequences, about 14% of them singletons. The V call is TRBV2, the J call TRBJ2-1; TRBD2 matches 12 bases. The TCR originated in a male donor with ankylosing spondylitis or in good health (not recorded which). The material sequenced was blood, either unsorted or a sorted T cell fraction (not recorded which). The CDR3 nucleotides are TGTGCCAGCAGTAGACTAGCGGGAGATGGTGAGCAGTTCTTC. Its translation is CASSRLAGDGEQFF.